These 14 T cell receptor beta chains share one sample of origin, sequenced in a study of blood T cells in healthy people across ages. The use of a sample-barcoded 5' primer and a J-beta primer mix characterized a second PCR of roughly 7 to 12 cycles. TCRdb independently ran MiXCR on the 5' RACE reads; one entry per CDR3 protein. Here the sample spans some 1.5 million distinct CDR3 sequences, approximately 30% being singletons. The material sequenced was blood. These receptors all stem from a woman in her twenties or thirties in good health.

A few counts support this clonotype. The chain links TRBV29-1 to TRBJ1-5; D is perhaps TRBD1 (6 bases). CDR1 is SQVTM, CDR2 ANQGSEA, per germline. Trimming stripped 2 bases from V and 3 bases from J, with 20 bases between. The CDR3 has 17 amino acids. CDR3 in DNA: TGCAGCGTTGAAATTCCGGGACAAAGCCAATTCAATCAGCCCCAGCATTTT. It specifies CSVEIPGQSQFNQPQHF.

The gene calls are TRBV29-1 and TRBJ2-3; 7 nucleotides agree with TRBD2. CDR1 and CDR2 (germline): SQVTM, ANQGSEA. J gave up 0 bases and V 4 bases, and 7 bases lay outside the gene matches. The CDR3 covers 15 residues. CDR3 DNA sequence: TGCAGCGTTGTGGGGGGGATGTCCAGCACAGATACGCAGTATTTT. Translating gives CSVVGGMSSTDTQYF.

The V gene is TRBV20-1, the J gene TRBJ2-1, with 7 nucleotides matching TRBD2. CDR1 and CDR2 (germline): DFQATT, SNEGSKA (reference sequence). This CDR3 has 12 residues. V lost 6 bases, J lost 6 bases, and 5 bases stayed unmatched. CDR3 coding DNA: TGCAGTGCCTCGGGGGGTATCAATGAGCAGTTCTTC. This codes for CSASGGINEQFF.

This chain connects TRBV4-3 to TRBJ2-3; TRBD1 agrees at 9 bases. The CDR3 is 16 residues long. Trimming cost V 0 bases and J 3 bases; bases outside gene matches: 4. CDR1 is LGHNA, CDR2 YSLEER, per germline. The CDR3 DNA is TGCGCCAGCAGCCAAGATCGACAGGGGGGAACAGATACGCAGTATTTT. Its protein product is CASSQDRQGGTDTQYF.

In the case of this clonotype: A read error may produce the germline difference seen at one junction end. The V and J genes are TRBV7-6 and TRBJ2-7; TRBD2 agrees at 9 bases. The CDR3 spans 17 residues. CDR1 SGHVS and CDR2 FNYEAQ come from the germline V gene. CDR3: CASSSQAGLAGTYEQYF. The DNA of the CDR3 is TGTGCCAGTAGCTCGCAGGCCGGCCTAGCGGGAACCTACGAGCAGTACTTC.

The chain has TRBV29-1 and TRBJ2-1; no clear D gene. Germline loops: CDR1 SQVTM, CDR2 ANQGSEA. The CDR3 is made up of 14 amino acids. Deletions cut 4 bases from V and 0 bases from J, with 10 bases between. For the CDR3, the DNA is TGCAGCGTTGGGCTGTTTAGCTCCTACAATGAGCAGTTCTTC. It encodes CSVGLFSSYNEQFF.

This clonotype was seen only a few times. The chain employs TRBV18 and TRBJ2-7; D is unresolved. The germline CDR1 and CDR2 sequences are KGHSH and LQKENI. The CDR3 extends over 15 amino acids. Trimming removed 2 bases from V and 0 bases from J, with 11 bases in between. The CDR3, as DNA: TGTGCCAGCTCACCAGTCAGGCTAAACTCCTACGAGCAGTACTTC. This sequence encodes CASSPVRLNSYEQYF.

The chain is built from TRBV30 and TRBJ2-3, with D hard to call. CDR1 is GTSNPN, CDR2 SVGIG, per germline (reference sequence). Between the trimmed V and J ends, which lost 8 bases and 6 bases, there was a span of 12 bases. The CDR3 has 11 residues. The CDR3 DNA follows: TGTGCCGGATCTAACTGGGATACGCAGTATTTT. Its protein product is CAGSNWDTQYF.

This clonotype turned up a few times. This chain uses TRBV5-1 with TRBJ1-6; weak D call: TRBD1 (6 bases). Germline lookup yields CDR1 SGHRS and CDR2 YFSETQ. The CDR3 length is 18 residues. Deletions cut 4 bases from V and 8 bases from J, with 25 bases between. The CDR3, as DNA: TGCGCCAGCAGCCCCGGGAAGGGGGGGTTACGACGAGATTCACCCCTCCACTTT. Protein sequence: CASSPGKGGLRRDSPLHF.

V and J are TRBV20-1 and TRBJ2-2, with 7 bases lining up with TRBD2. Germline V lookup: CDR1 DFQATT, CDR2 SNEGSKA (reference sequence). The V segment lost 6 bases and the J segment 5 bases; nucleotides outside the gene matches: 3. The CDR3 has 12 residues. In DNA form, the CDR3 reads TGCAGTGCCTACGGGGGGACCGGGGAGCTGTTTTTT. Translation gives CSAYGGTGELFF.

The chain couples TRBV9 to TRBJ2-1; tentative D call: TRBD2 (5 bases). The CDR3 is 15 residues long. Germline CDR1 reads SGDLS; CDR2 reads YYNGEE. V lost 2 bases, J lost 9 bases, and 18 bases lay in between. In DNA, the CDR3 is TGTGCCAGCAGCGTTTCCAGCGGACCATTGGGTGAGCAGTTCTTC. Translating gives CASSVSSGPLGEQFF. The full variable domain, in which reference TRBV9 and TRBJ2-1 provide the parts outside the CDR3, is DSGVTQTPKHLITATGQRVTLRCSPRSGDLSVYWYQQSLDQGLQFLIQYYNGEERAKGNILERFSAQQFPDLHSELNLSSLELGDSALYFCASSVSSGPLGEQFFGPGTRLTVL.

The count of this clonotype is one. At one boundary the junction diverges from the germline segment, which might be a read error. V and J are TRBV4-3 and TRBJ1-2, with a tentative D call TRBD1 (6 bases). The CDR3 totals 15 residues. From germline, CDR1 is LGHNA and CDR2 YSLEER. DNA of the CDR3: TGCGCCAGCAGCCAAGAATTGTTACAGGGAGATGGCCACACCTTC. Translation: CASSQELLQGDGHTF.

CDR3 residues: CSASLTGTAFPLSVGYTF. The CDR3 region has the DNA TGCAGTGCTAGCCTGACGGGGACAGCATTCCCTTTATCCGTTGGCTACACCTTC. This chain uses TRBV20-1 with TRBJ1-2; the match to TRBD1 covers 7 bases. The junction had 23 bases not matched to a gene; V was cut back by 3 bases and J by 7 bases. CDR1 DFQATT and CDR2 SNEGSKA come from the germline V gene (reference sequence). CDR3 size: 18 residues.

This clonotype has a count of ten or more. V is TRBV7-3 and J is TRBJ2-1; 8 bases match TRBD2. Trimming took 6 bases from V and 7 from J; bases not matched to a gene: 11. Germline CDR1 SGHTA, CDR2 FQGTGA. The CDR3 has 15 residues. CDR3 DNA sequence: TGTGCCAGCAGTCCAACCCCGGGACTAGTTAATGAGCAGTTCTTC. As protein: CASSPTPGLVNEQFF.